The table lists the clone carrying this TCR beta chain with many counts. Its cognate antigen is unknown. The CDR3 extends over 16 amino acids. Looked up from germline, CDR1 is MNHEY and CDR2 is SVGEGT. V gave up 0 bases and J gave up 9 bases, with 20 bases separating them. The record originates from a study of human T cells and chemical hapten exposure. Study details: Mostly female patients had alopecia areata, totalis or universalis. Per-sample TCR yield variability stemmed mainly from small pooled library volume differences.

Study-level points and caveats: Against controls, expanded TCRs gave rise to significantly more large CDR3 similarity clusters.

TCRdb called the RACE reads again in MiXCR, with one record for every CDR3 protein. Of 39,000 or so distinct CDR3 sequences listed, 4% were seen once; the top ten hold about 26%. Time point denoted: patch test 1, 2 weeks after DPC sensitization. Treatment specified: therapeutic diphenylcyclopropenone sensitization with weekly scalp DPC. It was unfractionated whole blood from which total RNA was extracted. Material: whole blood, obtained in connection with sensitization to the hapten diphenylcyclopropenone (DPC). This TCR was recovered from a man aged 50-59 years with alopecia areata. Some clones in this sample may be carry-over from other donors' samples. This sequence joins TRBV6-2 or TRBV6-3 and TRBJ1-1; weak D call: TRBD1 (5 bases). In DNA, the CDR3 is TGTGCCAGCAGTTACTCGAAACCCGGCAGGGATGAGAAAGCTTTCTTT. Its protein product is CASSYSKPGRDEKAFF.